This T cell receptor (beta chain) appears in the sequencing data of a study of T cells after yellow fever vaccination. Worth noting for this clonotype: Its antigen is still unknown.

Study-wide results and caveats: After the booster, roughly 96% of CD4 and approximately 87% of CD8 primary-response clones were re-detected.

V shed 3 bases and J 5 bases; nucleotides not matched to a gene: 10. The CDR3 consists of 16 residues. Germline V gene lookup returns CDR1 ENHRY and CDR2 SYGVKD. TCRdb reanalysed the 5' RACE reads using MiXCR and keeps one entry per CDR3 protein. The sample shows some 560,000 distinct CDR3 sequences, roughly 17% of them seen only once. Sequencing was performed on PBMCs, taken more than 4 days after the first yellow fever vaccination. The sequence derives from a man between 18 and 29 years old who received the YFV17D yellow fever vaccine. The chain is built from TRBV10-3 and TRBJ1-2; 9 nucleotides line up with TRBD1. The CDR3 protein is CAISEPNRGRGYGYTF. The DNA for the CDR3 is TGTGCCATCAGTGAACCAAACAGGGGGCGCGGGTATGGCTACACCTTC.